What follows describes a single T cell receptor beta chain. These data originate in a study of cytomegalovirus exposure and HLA in healthy donors. Produced via immunoSEQ multiplex PCR; TCRdb's table is partial and in-frame only. Among over 200,000 clones, over 80% were seen once, and the ten largest hold 5.5% to 6.5%. With 5 bases clipped from V and 5 bases from J, the junction kept 6 bases outside the gene matches. Per germline, CDR1 SEHNR and CDR2 FQNEAQ (reference sequence). The length of the CDR3 is 14 residues. This clonotype was sampled from a woman between 18 and 29 years old in good health and CMV-seronegative. This chain connects TRBV7-9 to TRBJ1-2; TRBD1 agrees at 9 bases. The sequenced material came from PBMCs. CDR3 in DNA: TGTGCCAGCAGCCAACCGGGACAGGGTTATGGCTACACCTTC. It specifies CASSQPGQGYGYTF.